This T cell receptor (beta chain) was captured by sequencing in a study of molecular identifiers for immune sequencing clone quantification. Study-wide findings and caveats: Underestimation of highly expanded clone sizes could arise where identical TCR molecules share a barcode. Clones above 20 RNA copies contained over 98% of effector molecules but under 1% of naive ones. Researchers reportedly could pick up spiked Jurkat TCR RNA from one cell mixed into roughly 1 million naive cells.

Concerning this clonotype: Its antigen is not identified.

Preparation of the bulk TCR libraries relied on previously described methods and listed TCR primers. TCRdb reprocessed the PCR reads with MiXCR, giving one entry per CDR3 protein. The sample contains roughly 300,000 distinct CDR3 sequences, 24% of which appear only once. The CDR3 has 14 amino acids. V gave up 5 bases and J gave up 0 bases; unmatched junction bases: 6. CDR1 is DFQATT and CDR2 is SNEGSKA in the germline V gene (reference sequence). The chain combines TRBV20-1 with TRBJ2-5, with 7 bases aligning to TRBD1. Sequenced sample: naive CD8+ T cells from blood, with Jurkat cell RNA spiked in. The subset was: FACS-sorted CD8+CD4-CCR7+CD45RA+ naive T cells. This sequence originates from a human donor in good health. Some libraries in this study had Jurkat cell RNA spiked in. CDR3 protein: CSAGDSRYQETQYF. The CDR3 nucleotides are TGCAGTGCTGGGGACAGTCGCTACCAAGAGACCCAGTACTTC.